The 5 T cell receptor beta chains presented below share a single source sample, sequenced in a study of blood T cell repertoires in COVID-19. Generated by immunoSEQ multiplex PCR, the TCRdb table keeps only in-frame clones and is missing some. The sample lists 100,000 to 150,000 clones; 88% were seen once. The source material was peripheral blood. These TCRs come from an elderly woman with acute or convalescent COVID-19.

V and J are TRBV6-2 or TRBV6-3 and TRBJ1-5, with D perhaps matching TRBD1 (6 bases). The CDR3 runs 17 residues. Germline CDR1 reads MNHEY; CDR2 reads SVGEGT. With 5 bases removed from V and 0 bases from J, the gap between germline ends came to 17 bases. The CDR3 bases are TGTGCCAGCAGTCCGGCCACAGGGACCTATAGCAATCAGCCCCAGCATTTT. This codes for CASSPATGTYSNQPQHF.

The chain carries TRBV19 and TRBJ1-5; tentatively, D is TRBD1 (5 bases). This CDR3 has 14 residues. In germline, CDR1 is LNHDA, CDR2 SQIVND (reference sequence). Trimming pared 1 base from V and 7 bases from J, leaving 11 bases between. DNA for the CDR3: TGTGCCAGTAGTATAGTTGGCCAGGGCCAGCCCCAGCATTTT. Protein product: CASSIVGQGQPQHF.

The CDR3 reads CASCLMGGSTDTQYF. Here the CDR3 DNA reads TGTGCCAGCTGCCTGATGGGGGGGAGCACAGATACGCAGTATTTT. The rearrangement joins TRBV9 to TRBJ2-3, with 7 bases fitting TRBD2. There are 15 residues in the CDR3. V dropped 7 bases and J dropped 0; count of bases not matched to a gene: 8. Germline CDR1 is SGDLS and CDR2 is YYNGEE.

A single count supports this clone. The CDR3 region is CASSLGQGPLGYTF. The CDR3 DNA reads TGTGCCAGCAGCCTCGGACAGGGGCCTCTTGGCTACACCTTC. This sequence joins TRBV6-2 or TRBV6-3 and TRBJ1-2; TRBD1 agrees at 9 bases. This CDR3 comprises 14 residues. With 6 bases clipped from V and 7 bases from J, the junction kept 9 bases outside the gene matches. Germline V gives CDR1 MNHEY, CDR2 SVGEGT.

J is TRBJ2-4 and V is TRBV9; maybe TRBD2 (6 bases). Germline V CDR1 and CDR2: SGDLS, YYNGEE. CDR3 length equals 14 residues. V dropped 0 bases and J dropped 7 bases, with 11 bases sitting between them. CDR3 loop: CASSVAGDSNIQYF. For the CDR3, the DNA is TGTGCCAGCAGCGTAGCCGGGGACTCCAACATTCAGTACTTC.